These 10 T cell receptor beta chains were all obtained from the same sample, sequenced in a study of STAT3 mutations in large granular lymphocyte leukemia. Assay used: immunoSEQ multiplex PCR; TCRdb lists only in-frame clones, some missing. This table has about 10,000 clones, roughly 55% appearing once. The study, taken as a whole, reports: At least one immunodominant TCR beta clonotype appeared in every T-cell large granular lymphocyte leukemia patient.

These receptors' targets are unknown. The source material was peripheral blood mononuclear cells. Every receptor here comes from a boy aged 10-17 years with T-cell large granular lymphocyte leukemia. Some clones in this sample may be carry-over from other donors' samples.

This clone was counted between two and nine times. The chain uses TRBV5-6 and TRBJ2-7; tentatively, D is TRBD2 (5 bases). CDR3 length equals 13 residues. The V gene's germline CDR1 is SGHDT and CDR2 YYEEEE. Trimming removed 4 bases at V and 9 bases at J, with 17 bases between. The CDR3 region is CASSLSRGLGQYF. Here the CDR3 DNA reads TGTGCCAGCAGCCTCTCCCGGGGTCTCGGGCAGTACTTC.

This clone has a handful of counts. The chain employs TRBV5-1 and TRBJ1-2; D unresolved. Looked up from germline, CDR1 is SGHRS and CDR2 is YFSETQ. The CDR3 is 14 amino acids. The ends were cut back, 0 bases at V and 5 bases at J, with 11 bases in the middle. CDR3 protein: CASSLVEPGYGYTF. Written as DNA, the CDR3 is TGCGCCAGCAGCTTGGTGGAACCGGGGTATGGCTACACCTTC.

This clone has just a few counts. The chain is built from TRBV25-1 and TRBJ1-2, with D perhaps TRBD1 (6 bases). This CDR3 has 17 amino acids. V was pared by 4 bases and J by 4 bases, with 22 bases between. In germline, CDR1 is MGHDK, CDR2 SYGVNS. CDR3 sequence (DNA): TGTGCCAGCAGTGGATGGACAGCCGGGCTATCCTCCTATGGCTACACCTTC. It translates to CASSGWTAGLSSYGYTF.

A few counts support this clone. V gene TRBV6-1 combines with J gene TRBJ2-7, with D possibly being TRBD1 or TRBD2 (6 bases each). This CDR3 comprises 15 residues. CDR1 is MNHNS, CDR2 SASEGT, per germline. Trimming shortened V by 2 bases and J by 0 bases, and 11 bases separated the two germline ends. CDR3 amino acids: CASSEMTGASYEQYF. The CDR3 nucleotides read TGTGCCAGCAGTGAAATGACGGGGGCCTCCTACGAGCAGTACTTC.

The rearrangement uses TRBV18 and TRBJ1-1; maybe TRBD1 (5 bases). V lost 4 bases and J 1 base, leaving 16 bases between the germline ends. The CDR3 has 16 residues. CDR1 and CDR2 from the germline V gene are KGHSH and LQKENI. The CDR3: CASSLLANDRNTEAFF. The CDR3 nucleotides read TGTGCCAGCTCACTTTTGGCCAACGACAGGAACACTGAAGCTTTCTTT.

The chain has TRBV5-1 and TRBJ2-1; TRBD2 agrees at 7 bases. The V gene end was trimmed by 4 bases and the J gene end by 1 base; junction bases not matched to a gene: 5. CDR3 length: 15 amino acids. CDR1 and CDR2 (germline): SGHRS, YFSETQ. Here the CDR3 reads CASSPGLVSYNEQFF. DNA for the CDR3: TGCGCCAGCAGCCCTGGACTAGTTTCCTACAATGAGCAGTTCTTC.

The rearrangement links TRBV6-1 to TRBJ1-1; D gene unclear. This CDR3 contains 13 residues. From germline, CDR1 is MNHNS and CDR2 SASEGT. Trimming shortened V by 8 bases and J by 2 bases, and 12 bases separated the two germline ends. CDR3 sequence: CASLPDLNTEAFF. The CDR3, as DNA: TGTGCCAGCCTCCCGGACTTAAACACTGAAGCTTTCTTT.

The gene calls are TRBV27 and TRBJ2-1; 9 nucleotides line up with TRBD2. Germline loops: CDR1 MNHEY, CDR2 SMNVEV (reference sequence). The CDR3 has 16 amino acids. J was trimmed by 5 bases and V by 8 bases; bases with no gene match: 13. The CDR3 DNA reads as TGTGCCAGCTCGTCGAAAGGGGCGGGAGGGAACAATGAGCAGTTCTTC. Its translation: CASSSKGAGGNNEQFF.

This clone has only a few counts. The chain couples TRBV6-5 to TRBJ2-5; 9 bases line up with TRBD2. There are 14 residues in the CDR3. Germline V gene lookup returns CDR1 MNHEY and CDR2 SVGAGI. After removal of 6 bases from V and 5 bases from J, the junction contained 7 bases not matched to a gene. DNA of the CDR3: TGTGCCAGCAGATTTAGCGGGAGTTGGGAGACCCAGTACTTC. Translation gives CASRFSGSWETQYF.

V gene TRBV10-3 combines with J gene TRBJ2-3; perhaps TRBD2 as D (6 bases). The CDR3 contains 17 residues. Germline-derived CDR1 and CDR2 are ENHRY and SYGVKD. V lost 2 bases, J lost 0 bases, and 15 bases lay in between. The CDR3 DNA reads as TGTGCCATCAGTGAGGGGCGGGAAAAGACTAGCACAGATACGCAGTATTTT. Translation gives CAISEGREKTSTDTQYF.